What follows describes a single T cell receptor (beta chain). Antigen: not known. The CDR3 has 14 amino acids. CDR1 is KGHSH, CDR2 LQKENI, per germline. With 6 bases removed from V and 4 bases from J, the gap between germline ends came to 15 bases. The sample comes from a study of shared clonotypes between healthy human individuals. Study as a whole: Researchers assigned three CD4 naive, three CD4 memory, two CD8 naive and one CD8 memory plate to each donor. Study-wide results and limits: Rarefaction indicated that sorted-subset sequencing remained incomplete although depth was large.

CD45RO negativity and positive selection for CCR7 defined naive CD8 cells, a population that excluded terminally differentiated effector memory CD45RA+ cells. Adult Caucasians living in Nashville, Tennessee made up all of the donors. In the authors' workflow: Junction-only sequences without quality scores came from ImmunoSEQ, so filtering differed. Assay used: immunoSEQ multiplex PCR; TCRdb lists only in-frame clones, some missing. That table supplies the V and J calls and clone size; D and trimming were determined from the DNA. The sample records 650,000 to 800,000 clones, approximately 90% being singletons.

The V call is TRBV18, the J call TRBJ1-2; perhaps TRBD1 as D (6 bases). The sequencing input was naive CD8+ T cells sorted from blood. This receptor was obtained from a man under 40 in good health. CDR3: CASSDSVDIYGYTF. CDR3 DNA sequence: TGTGCCAGCTCGGACAGCGTAGACATCTATGGCTACACCTTC.